This passage covers 25 T cell receptor beta chains from one sample sequenced in a study of Graves' ophthalmopathy and Graves' hyperthyroidism. The TCR beta CDR3 regions underwent amplification from RNA transcripts. Second-round multiplex PCR came after first-round RT-PCR with HTBI primers. TCRdb reprocessed the multiplex PCR reads via MiXCR and lists one record per CDR3 protein. This sample yields hundreds of thousands of distinct CDR3 sequences, of which around 21% are seen a single time; around 3.2% belongs to the top ten. The specimen sequenced was peripheral blood. The receptors were gathered from a woman between 18 and 29 years old with stable Graves' hyperthyroidism.

Only a few counts were recorded for this clonotype. The chain links TRBV6-1 to TRBJ1-2, with TRBD1 identical over 8 bases. The CDR3 runs 16 residues. Germline-derived CDR1 and CDR2 are MNHNS and SASEGT. J gave up 3 bases and V 0 bases, and 6 bases lay outside the gene matches. CDR3 loop: CASSEAGQGGDYGYTF. CDR3 coding DNA: TGTGCCAGCAGTGAAGCAGGACAGGGAGGTGACTATGGCTACACCTTC.

Many counts were recorded for this clonotype. The V and J genes are TRBV18 and TRBJ2-7; 9 nucleotides align to TRBD1. CDR1 and CDR2 from the germline V gene are KGHSH and LQKENI. The CDR3 is 16 amino acids. The V and J ends lost 6 bases and 5 bases, in that order; junction bases with no gene match: 14. The CDR3 region has the DNA TGTGCCAGCTCTCCCCCCCTACAGGGGGCGCGGGACGAGCAGTACTTC. Amino acids: CASSPPLQGARDEQYF.

This clonotype has a count of ten or more. The CDR3 protein is CASSVWAGGNQPQHF. The CDR3 DNA reads TGTGCCAGTAGTGTGTGGGCAGGGGGCAATCAGCCCCAGCATTTT. The V gene is TRBV19, the J gene TRBJ1-5; weak D call: TRBD1 (6 bases). Germline-derived CDR1 and CDR2 are LNHDA and SQIVND (reference sequence). CDR3 size: 15 residues. Trimming left V 5 bases short and J 2 bases short, with 13 bases between.

The V call is TRBV28, the J call TRBJ1-1; D not resolved. The CDR3 totals 13 residues. The V gene's germline CDR1 is MDHEN and CDR2 SYDVKM. V gave up 6 bases and J gave up 4 bases, with 12 bases separating them. In nucleotides, the CDR3 is TGTGCCAGCAGCCCCCCTGAGGGCACTGAAGCTTTCTTT. This gives the protein CASSPPEGTEAFF.

Ten or more counts support this clonotype. The chain uses TRBV20-1 and TRBJ2-7; 9 bases agree with TRBD2. Germline CDR1 is DFQATT and CDR2 is SNEGSKA (reference sequence). The V gene end was trimmed by 3 bases and the J gene end by 4 bases; junction bases not matched to a gene: 10. The CDR3 loop spans 15 amino acids. CDR3 coding DNA: TGCAGTGCTAGGGGTCTCAGCGGGAGGTGGTACGAGCAGTACTTC. This gives the protein CSARGLSGRWYEQYF.

This clonotype was recorded many times. The J gene is TRBJ1-1, the V gene TRBV20-1; 7 bases fit TRBD1. The ends lost 1 base at V and 5 bases at J; junction bases unmatched: 4. Germline V gene sequence: CDR1 DFQATT, CDR2 SNEGSKA (reference sequence). The CDR3 totals 13 residues. CDR3: CSARGTGETEAFF. The DNA for the CDR3 is TGCAGTGCTAGAGGGACAGGAGAAACTGAAGCTTTCTTT.

This clonotype was counted only a few times. The rearrangement joins TRBV6-1 to TRBJ2-7, with D possibly matching TRBD1 (5 bases). Germline loops: CDR1 MNHNS, CDR2 SASEGT. This CDR3 has 14 amino acids. Deletions cut 0 bases from V and 4 bases from J, with 10 bases between. CDR3 sequence reads: CASSEARRTYEQYF. As DNA, the CDR3 is TGTGCCAGCAGTGAAGCACGACGGACATACGAGCAGTACTTC.

In this sample, this clonotype turned up many times. The chain employs TRBV6-1 and TRBJ2-6, with D perhaps matching TRBD1 (6 bases). Germline V lookup: CDR1 MNHNS, CDR2 SASEGT. V was cut by 2 bases and J by 4 bases, with 15 bases left in between. The CDR3 is 17 residues long. In nucleotides, the CDR3 is TGTGCCAGCAGTGAAAGGTCAGGGGTCTTCGGGGCCAACGTCCTGACTTTC. Translating gives CASSERSGVFGANVLTF.

Turning to this clonotype: This may come from a read error, since a much larger clone is one base off. The rearrangement links TRBV9 to TRBJ2-2; D not certain. Germline loops: CDR1 SGDLS, CDR2 YYNGEE. Trimming shortened V by 3 bases and J by 1 base, and 13 bases separated the two germline ends. The CDR3 length is 16 residues. The CDR3 DNA sequence: TGTGCCAGCAGCGCCACAGCCTCGGGGAACACCGGGGAGCTGTTTTTT. It translates to CASSATASGNTGELFF.

Regarding this clonotype: A much larger clone is a single base away; this may be a read error. The chain joins TRBV5-5 to TRBJ2-7, with 7 bases identical to TRBD1. Per the germline V gene, CDR1 is SGHKS and CDR2 is YYEKEE (reference sequence). Trimming at V came to 4 bases and at J to 1 base, leaving 8 bases not matched to a gene. CDR3 length equals 15 residues. Written as DNA, the CDR3 is TGTGCCAGCAGCAATGACAGGGTATTATCCTACGAGCAGTACTTC. Amino acids: CASSNDRVLSYEQYF.

This clonotype was seen ten or more times. The rearrangement joins TRBV2 to TRBJ2-7; either TRBD1 or TRBD2 may supply D (5 bases each). CDR3 length equals 16 residues. V lost 3 bases and J lost 7, with 22 bases in between. Germline values: CDR1 SNHLY, CDR2 FYNNEI. The CDR3 nucleotides are TGTGCCAGCAGTGAGGATTGGGACGGGACCCTAGAGGAGCAGTACTTC. Translated: CASSEDWDGTLEEQYF.

This clonotype was counted ten times or more. The gene calls are TRBV12-3 or TRBV12-4 and TRBJ2-2; D is ambiguous. The ends were cut back, 3 bases at V and 5 bases at J, with 7 bases in the middle. The CDR3 has 13 residues. The CDR3 is CASSFSATGELFF. CDR3 DNA sequence: TGTGCCAGCAGTTTTTCGGCTACCGGGGAGCTGTTTTTT.

This clonotype was detected ten times or more. The chain employs TRBV12-3 or TRBV12-4 and TRBJ1-1; D not resolved. The length of the CDR3 is 12 residues. V shed 4 bases and J shed 5 bases, with 8 bases lying between them. The CDR3 bases are TGTGCCAGCAGTTCCGACTTTACTGAAGCTTTCTTT. It specifies CASSSDFTEAFF.

This clonotype showed up many times. The V and J genes are TRBV12-3 or TRBV12-4 and TRBJ1-2; 10 positions match TRBD1. Trimming removed 3 bases from V and 4 bases from J; junction bases left unmatched: 2. The length of the CDR3 is 14 residues. CDR3 region: CASSFGQGGYGYTF. The CDR3 region has the DNA TGTGCCAGCAGTTTTGGACAGGGGGGCTATGGCTACACCTTC.

This clonotype was recorded a few times. Since a much larger clone is just one base distant, this may be a read error. V usage is TRBV20-1 and J usage is TRBJ2-7, with D maybe TRBD2 (5 bases). This CDR3 comprises 13 residues. The germline V and J ends were trimmed by 3 bases and 1 base, with 10 bases remaining between them. The germline V gene has CDR1 DFQATT and CDR2 SNEGSKA (reference sequence). CDR3 sequence: CSARFTGSYEQYV. CDR3 bases: TGCAGTGCTAGGTTTACGGGGTCCTACGAGCAGTACGTC.

The J gene is TRBJ1-1, the V gene TRBV29-1; no clear D. V lost 3 bases, J lost 4 bases, and 12 bases lay in between. Germline V gives CDR1 SQVTM, CDR2 ANQGSEA. This CDR3 comprises 13 residues. The CDR3: CSVDEGEGTEAFF. The CDR3 DNA reads as TGCAGCGTTGACGAGGGAGAGGGCACTGAAGCTTTCTTT. Full variable domain (missing parts from reference TRBV29-1 and TRBJ1-1): SAVISQKPSRDICQRGTSLTIQCQVDSQVTMMFWYRQQPGQSLTLIATANQGSEATYESGFVIDKFPISRPNLTFSTLTVSNMSPEDSSIYLCSVDEGEGTEAFFGQGTRLTVV.

The chain recombines TRBV6-2 or TRBV6-3 with TRBJ2-1, with D hard to call. Germline lookup yields CDR1 MNHEY and CDR2 SVGEGT. This CDR3 is 14 amino acids long. Trimming shortened V by 7 bases and J by 0 bases, and 10 bases separated the two germline ends. The CDR3, as DNA: TGTGCCAGCACAGGCAAGAGCTCCTACAATGAGCAGTTCTTC. Residues: CASTGKSSYNEQFF.

This clonotype came up many times. V and J are TRBV12-3 or TRBV12-4 and TRBJ1-2; maybe TRBD1 (5 bases). This CDR3 has 16 amino acids. Trimming cost V 2 bases and J 4 bases, with 17 bases left between them. CDR3 loop: CASSLQPGGSRYGYTF. In DNA form, the CDR3 reads TGTGCCAGCAGTTTACAGCCCGGGGGTAGTCGCTATGGCTACACCTTC.

At least ten counts were recorded for this clonotype. The V and J genes are TRBV2 and TRBJ2-4; D ambiguous. From germline, CDR1 is SNHLY and CDR2 FYNNEI. The CDR3 runs to 13 residues. V lost 8 bases, J lost 1 base, and 9 bases lay in between. CDR3 DNA sequence: TGTGCCAGCCGTCGTCTGGCCAAAAACATTCAGTACTTC. It specifies CASRRLAKNIQYF.

This clonotype was detected ten times or more. This chain connects TRBV25-1 to TRBJ2-5, with 9 bases lining up with TRBD2. Germline CDR1 and CDR2: MGHDK and SYGVNS. CDR3 length: 21 residues. V shed 4 bases and J 5 bases; nucleotides not matched to a gene: 26. CDR3 protein: CASSGVPTGPIAGAAEETQYF. CDR3 nucleotide sequence: TGTGCCAGCAGTGGAGTCCCTACCGGGCCTATAGCGGGAGCCGCCGAGGAGACCCAGTACTTC. The full variable domain, rest sourced from reference TRBV25-1 and TRBJ2-5, is EADIYQTPRYLVIGTGKKITLECSQTMGHDKMYWYQQDPGMELHLIHYSYGVNSTEKGDLSSESTVSRIRTEHFPLTLESARPSHTSQYLCASSGVPTGPIAGAAEETQYFGPGTRLLVL.

This clonotype was picked up many times. The chain couples TRBV6-1 to TRBJ2-5, with TRBD2 matching 8 bases. CDR1 is MNHNS and CDR2 is SASEGT in the germline V gene. The CDR3 is made up of 19 amino acids. The ends lost 4 bases at V and 5 bases at J; junction bases unmatched: 21. This CDR3 is CASSGIGLAGGHRGETQYF. As DNA, the CDR3 is TGTGCCAGCAGTGGGATTGGGTTGGCGGGGGGACACCGGGGGGAGACCCAGTACTTC.

In its sample, this clonotype was seen a few times. This chain uses TRBV12-3 or TRBV12-4 with TRBJ2-7; D is perhaps TRBD1 or TRBD2 (6 bases each). The CDR3 is 18 residues long. V lost 6 bases, J lost 0 bases, and 24 bases lay in between. DNA for the CDR3: TGTGCCAGCAGCTTCGCTGACCTCACAGGGCGGGACTCCTACGAGCAGTACTTC. This translates into CASSFADLTGRDSYEQYF.

Comments on this clonotype: A much larger clone sits a single nucleotide away, making a read error possible. The gene calls are TRBV24-1 and TRBJ2-2; D is uncertain. Germline loops: CDR1 KGHDR, CDR2 SFDVKD. This CDR3 comprises 15 residues. The DNA of the CDR3 is TGTGCCACCGGTGATTTGCCCAGAGCGTCGGGGGAGCTGTTTTTT. It yields the protein CATGDLPRASGELFF.

This clonotype was seen repeatedly, ten times or more. This sequence joins TRBV6-1 and TRBJ2-7, with D unresolved. The CDR3 runs 11 residues. Trimming cost V 2 bases and J 7 bases, with 6 bases left between them. Germline V gives CDR1 MNHNS, CDR2 SASEGT. The CDR3 DNA reads as TGTGCCAGCAGTGAACGGGCAGAGCAGTACTTC. It codes for CASSERAEQYF.

This clonotype was observed many times. V usage is TRBV20-1 and J usage is TRBJ1-2; 11 bases agree with TRBD1. The CDR3 length is 14 residues. Germline CDR1 is DFQATT and CDR2 is SNEGSKA (reference sequence). The ends lost 6 bases at V and 8 bases at J; junction bases unmatched: 11. This CDR3 reads CSATFGQGARGYTF. CDR3 in DNA: TGCAGTGCAACCTTCGGACAGGGGGCGCGAGGCTACACCTTC.